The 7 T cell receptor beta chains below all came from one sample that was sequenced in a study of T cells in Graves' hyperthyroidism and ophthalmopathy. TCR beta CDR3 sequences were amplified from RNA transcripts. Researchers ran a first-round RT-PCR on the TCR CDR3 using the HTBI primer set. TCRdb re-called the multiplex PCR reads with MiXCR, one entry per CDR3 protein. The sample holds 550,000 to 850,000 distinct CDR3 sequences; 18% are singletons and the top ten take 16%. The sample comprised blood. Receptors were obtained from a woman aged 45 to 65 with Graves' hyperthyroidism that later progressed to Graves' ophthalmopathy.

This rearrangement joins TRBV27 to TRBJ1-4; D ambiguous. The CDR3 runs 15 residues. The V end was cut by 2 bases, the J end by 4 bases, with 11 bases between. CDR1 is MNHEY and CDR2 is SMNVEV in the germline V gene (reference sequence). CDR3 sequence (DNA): TGTGCCAGCAGTTTAACCGCGGACTATAATGAAAAACTGTTTTTT. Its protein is CASSLTADYNEKLFF.

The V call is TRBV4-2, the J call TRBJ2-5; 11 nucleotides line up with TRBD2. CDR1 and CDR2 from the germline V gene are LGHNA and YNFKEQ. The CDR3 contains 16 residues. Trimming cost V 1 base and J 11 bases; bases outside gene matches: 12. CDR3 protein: CASSQGIAGGPREQYF. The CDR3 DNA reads TGTGCCAGCAGCCAAGGGATAGCGGGGGGGCCAAGAGAGCAGTACTTC.

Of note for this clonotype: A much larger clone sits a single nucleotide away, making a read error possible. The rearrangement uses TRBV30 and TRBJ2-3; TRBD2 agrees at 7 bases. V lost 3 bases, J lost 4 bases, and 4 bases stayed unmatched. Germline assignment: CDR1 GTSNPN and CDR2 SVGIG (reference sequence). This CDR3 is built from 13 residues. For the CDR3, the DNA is TGTGCCTGGAGCGCGGGGGAGTCAGATACGCAGTATTTT. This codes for CAWSAGESDTQYF.

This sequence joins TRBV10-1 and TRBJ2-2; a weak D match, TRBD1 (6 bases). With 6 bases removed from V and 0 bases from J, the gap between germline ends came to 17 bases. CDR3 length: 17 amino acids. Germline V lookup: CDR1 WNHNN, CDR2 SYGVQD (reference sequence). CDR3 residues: CASSPSYGQPNTGELFF. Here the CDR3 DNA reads TGCGCCAGCAGCCCTTCATACGGACAGCCGAACACCGGGGAGCTGTTTTTT.

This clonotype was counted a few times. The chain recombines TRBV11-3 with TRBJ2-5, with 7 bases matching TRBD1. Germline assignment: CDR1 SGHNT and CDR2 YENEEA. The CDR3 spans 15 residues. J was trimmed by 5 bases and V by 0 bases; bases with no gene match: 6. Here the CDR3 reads CASSLETTGIETQYF. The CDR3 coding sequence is TGTGCCAGCAGCTTAGAGACGACAGGGATTGAGACCCAGTACTTC. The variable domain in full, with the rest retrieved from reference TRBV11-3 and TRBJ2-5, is EAGVVQSPRYKIIEKKQPVAFWCNPISGHNTLYWYLQNLGQGPELLIRYENEEAVDDSQLPKDRFSAERLKGVDSTLKIQPAELGDSAVYLCASSLETTGIETQYFGPGTRLLVL.

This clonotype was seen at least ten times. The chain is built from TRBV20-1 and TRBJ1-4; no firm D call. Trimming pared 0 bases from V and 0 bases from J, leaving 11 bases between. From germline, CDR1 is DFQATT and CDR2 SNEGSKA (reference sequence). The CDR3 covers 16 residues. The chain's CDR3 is CSARDPAVATNEKLFF. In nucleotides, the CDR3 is TGCAGTGCTAGAGATCCGGCGGTTGCAACTAATGAAAAACTGTTTTTT.

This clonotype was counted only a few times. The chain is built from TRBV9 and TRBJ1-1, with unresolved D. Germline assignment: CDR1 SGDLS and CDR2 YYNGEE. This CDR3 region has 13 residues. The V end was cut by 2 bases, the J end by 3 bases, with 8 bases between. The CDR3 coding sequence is TGTGCCAGCAGCGTGTTTCGGGACACTGAAGCTTTCTTT. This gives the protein CASSVFRDTEAFF.